This T cell receptor (beta chain) comes out of a study of blood T cell repertoires in COVID-19. About the research overall: The samples span acute and convalescent COVID-19 from the United States, Italy and Spain. PBMCs, B-cell-depleted T cells, or T cells were the source of the cDNA or gDNA that made up the material.

Authors' processing steps: For nucleated cells, counts were estimated from reference gene primer amplification. Assay used: immunoSEQ multiplex PCR; TCRdb lists only in-frame clones, some missing. V and J calls and clone size are as listed in that table; D and trimming were resolved from the DNA. Of approximately 68,000 clones in the sample, 65% to 90% are singletons; the top ten hold roughly a sixth. Only one count was recorded for this clone. Trimming left V 2 bases short and J 2 bases short, with 15 bases between. Germline CDR1 and CDR2: SGHTA and FQGTGA. There are 16 residues in the CDR3. The specimen sequenced was peripheral blood. The chain links TRBV7-3 to TRBJ1-2, with D maybe TRBD1 (5 bases). This TCR was recovered from a man of 80 years or more with active COVID-19. The CDR3 sequence: CASSLDGASFNYGYTF. The CDR3 bases are TGTGCCAGCAGCTTAGATGGGGCCTCCTTCAACTATGGCTACACCTTC.